This T cell receptor beta chain is drawn from a study of cytomegalovirus exposure and HLA in healthy donors. In germline, CDR1 is SGHRS, CDR2 YFSETQ. The CDR3 has 15 residues. The ends were cut back, 2 bases at V and 1 base at J, with 12 bases in the middle. A remark on this clone: No antigen is known for it.

Primers for the PCR totalled 60 Vbeta and 13 Jbeta. The data were produced by immunoSEQ multiplex PCR, yet TCRdb's version contains in-frame clones alone and is incomplete. The sample features about 130,000 clones, with 2.2% in its top ten. General study points: Per a later analysis, 18,000 or so TCR beta sequences showed association with HLA alleles at 0.05 false discovery rate. Some TCR beta chains (over 150 of them) were listed as cytomegalovirus-associated.

The source is a middle-aged man in good health and CMV-seronegative. The sample taken for sequencing was PBMCs. The chain joins TRBV5-1 to TRBJ1-1, with no clear D. CDR3 region: CASSFSSGRNTEAFF. The DNA of the CDR3 is TGCGCCAGCAGCTTTTCATCCGGGAGGAACACTGAAGCTTTCTTT. The variable domain in full, completed from reference TRBV5-1 and TRBJ1-1, reads KAGVTQTPRYLIKTRGQQVTLSCSPISGHRSVSWYQQTPGQGLQFLFEYFSETQRNKGNFPGRFSGRQFSNSRSEMNVSTLELGDSALYLCASSFSSGRNTEAFFGQGTRLTVV.